One and the same sample provided the 9 T cell receptor beta chains below, sequenced in a study of blood T cell repertoires in COVID-19. Libraries were prepared by immunoSEQ multiplex PCR; TCRdb keeps only in-frame clonotypes and omits some of them. The sample holds about 300,000 clones, around nine tenths seen once. Sequenced material: peripheral blood. These receptor sequences come from a man aged 35 to 55 with acute or convalescent COVID-19.

This clone showed up just once. This sequence joins TRBV6-5 and TRBJ2-7; D uncertain. With 8 bases removed from V and 0 bases from J, the gap between germline ends came to 14 bases. This CDR3 has 14 residues. From germline, CDR1 is MNHEY and CDR2 SVGAGI. The CDR3 reads CASRALLNSYEQYF. DNA of the CDR3: TGTGCCAGCCGCGCCCTACTTAACTCCTACGAGCAGTACTTC.

This clone appeared a few times. The chain combines TRBV11-2 with TRBJ2-2; no clear D gene. The V end lost 5 bases, the J end lost 5 bases, and 15 bases lay between the germline ends. CDR3 size: 15 residues. CDR1 is SGHAT, CDR2 FQNNGV, per germline. CDR3 amino acids: CASSVRPPRTGELFF. The CDR3 coding sequence is TGTGCCAGCAGCGTCAGGCCACCAAGAACCGGGGAGCTGTTTTTT.

The V gene is TRBV6-5, the J gene TRBJ2-1, with a weak D call TRBD1 (5 bases). The germline CDR1 and CDR2 sequences are MNHEY and SVGAGI. With 5 bases removed from V and 2 bases from J, the gap between germline ends came to 13 bases. CDR3 length equals 15 residues. The CDR3 reads CASSIAGQAYNEQFF. For the CDR3, the DNA is TGTGCCAGCAGTATCGCCGGACAAGCCTACAATGAGCAGTTCTTC.

The chain carries TRBV7-8 and TRBJ1-5, with 9 positions matching TRBD1. Trimming cost V 3 bases and J 3 bases; bases outside gene matches: 6. The CDR3 is 16 amino acids. Germline V lookup: CDR1 SGHVS, CDR2 FQNEAQ. CDR3 residues: CASSFSTGGSNQPQHF. CDR3 in DNA: TGTGCCAGCAGCTTCTCGACAGGGGGTTCCAATCAGCCCCAGCATTTT.

The V call is TRBV12-5, the J call TRBJ1-5, with a weak D call TRBD1 (5 bases). V gave up 8 bases and J gave up 2 bases, with 10 bases separating them. CDR3 size: 13 residues. Per the germline V gene, CDR1 is LGHNT and CDR2 is FRNRAP. The DNA of the CDR3 is TGTGCTAGTAGGGGTGAGGGCAATCAGCCCCAGCATTTT. Protein: CASRGEGNQPQHF.

This sequence joins TRBV6-6 and TRBJ1-2, with 7 bases aligning to TRBD1. CDR1 and CDR2 from the germline V gene are MNHNY and SVGAGI (reference sequence). The V segment lost 5 bases and the J segment 8 bases; nucleotides outside the gene matches: 14. The CDR3 contains 15 residues. The chain's CDR3 is CASSRRQGQVAGYTF. CDR3 coding DNA: TGTGCCAGCAGTCGCCGACAGGGCCAGGTCGCGGGCTACACCTTC.

The rearrangement uses TRBV2 and TRBJ1-4, with D possibly being TRBD1 (5 bases). The length of the CDR3 is 15 residues. CDR1 is SNHLY, CDR2 FYNNEI, per germline. Trimming removed 3 bases at V and 8 bases at J, with 16 bases between. The CDR3 nucleotides are TGTGCCAGCAGTGAGTTAGGCAGGGAATGGGAAAAACTGTTTTTT. It yields the protein CASSELGREWEKLFF.

The genes are TRBV7-3 and TRBJ2-1, with D maybe TRBD2 (6 bases). Trimming took 2 bases from V and 5 from J, leaving 7 bases between them. There are 13 residues in the CDR3. CDR1 and CDR2 (germline): SGHTA, FQGTGA. The CDR3 sequence: CASSLAGNNEQFF. The CDR3 nucleotides are TGTGCCAGCAGCTTAGCGGGGAACAATGAGCAGTTCTTC.

This clone was recorded once. The chain links TRBV6-5 to TRBJ2-7; D may be TRBD2 (5 bases). Looked up from germline, CDR1 is MNHEY and CDR2 is SVGAGI. The CDR3 sequence is 12 residues long. The V gene lost 8 bases and the J gene lost 1 base, with 9 bases spanning the gap. Here the CDR3 reads CASGRGSYEQYF. In DNA, the CDR3 is TGTGCCAGCGGGAGAGGGTCCTACGAGCAGTACTTC.